The next 2 T cell receptor beta chains were all read from a single sample in a study of CD8 T cells in Susac syndrome. Roughly 0.45 to 1 ug RNA was reverse transcribed with random hexamers. TCRdb called the immunoSEQ multiplex PCR reads again in MiXCR, with one record for every CDR3 protein. The sample records 200,000 to 250,000 distinct CDR3 sequences, 92% being singletons. Sequenced input: CD8+ T cells from PBMCs. The origin of the receptors is a human donor with multiple sclerosis.

J is TRBJ1-5 and V is TRBV28; TRBD1 matches 9 bases. CDR1 and CDR2 (germline): MDHEN, SYDVKM. CDR3 length equals 15 residues. The J segment lost 4 bases and the V segment lost 5 bases, leaving 6 bases of the junction unmatched. CDR3 region: CASSPTGTGNQPQHF. Written as DNA, the CDR3 is TGTGCCAGCAGTCCAACCGGGACAGGGAATCAGCCCCAGCATTTT.

The chain recombines TRBV29-1 with TRBJ1-2; D call uncertain. Germline V gene lookup returns CDR1 SQVTM and CDR2 ANQGSEA. There are 11 residues in the CDR3. V gave up 7 bases and J gave up 2 bases, with 8 bases separating them. CDR3 bases: TGCAGCGGGGGAACCAACTATGGCTACACCTTC. It specifies CSGGTNYGYTF.